The rows below give T cell receptor beta chains drawn from one sample of a study of blood T cells in healthy people across ages. TCRdb itself ran the 5' RACE reads through MiXCR, one entry per CDR3 protein. The sample consists of around 700,000 distinct CDR3 sequences, just under 25% of them appearing once. A further study also used this sample, focusing on T cells of mothers and their children.

Sequenced material: blood. These receptors originate from a boy aged 10-17 years in good health. The conserved cysteine and the conserved F or W are not part of the CDR3 here.

V gene	J gene	CDR3 protein
TRBV4-1	TRBJ2-5	ASSQVRGGQETQY
TRBV6-6	TRBJ2-7	ASRPPDSSYEQY
TRBV12-3/TRBV12-4	TRBJ2-7	ASSLLLGMREQY
TRBV4-2	TRBJ2-5	ASSRDGNPSETQY
TRBV12-3/TRBV12-4	TRBJ2-1	ASSLLENEQF
TRBV7-9	TRBJ1-2	ASSLGREGAAYGYT
TRBV12-3/TRBV12-4	TRBJ2-2	ASSRGSGFTGELF
TRBV6-5	-	ASSKLDSTMDEQY
TRBV6-5	TRBJ2-2	ASSYEAGRNTGELF
TRBV14	TRBJ2-5	ASSQSPGVGETQY
TRBV28	TRBJ2-7	ASGDWDYEQY
TRBV10-3	TRBJ1-1	AITEPGQGATEAF
TRBV2	TRBJ1-4	ASSDEQEGEKLF
TRBV5-1	TRBJ2-7	ASSYSGDSYEQY
TRBV11-1	TRBJ1-1	ASSPFYLNTEAF
TRBV7-9	TRBJ1-1	ASSQPGTAPGYGEAF
TRBV12-5	TRBJ2-7	ASGLVLGAYEQY
TRBV3-1	-	ASSPRLAGGQSEQF
TRBV12-3/TRBV12-4	TRBJ2-3	ASRPSNTDVEY
TRBV14	-	ASSQDTQKRERIEQF
TRBV7-2	-	ASSGSQGSYEQY
TRBV27	TRBJ2-5	ASRDRGYTQY
TRBV29-1	TRBJ1-1	SVRGQMNTEAF
TRBV5-1	TRBJ2-4	ASSRQEGAKNIQY
TRBV6-1	TRBJ1-1	ASSPEGHTEAF
TRBV7-2	TRBJ2-1	ASSLAGQYNEQF
TRBV29-1	TRBJ2-6	SVQPNPGANVLT
TRBV6-1	TRBJ2-7	ASAQALYEQY
TRBV5-1	TRBJ1-1	ASSLEGGTANTEAF
TRBV12-3/TRBV12-4	TRBJ2-7	ASTEAGGLSYEQY
TRBV28	TRBJ1-2	ASSSGTSTVNYGYT
TRBV29-1	TRBJ2-7	SVRRGSSYEQY
TRBV7-2	TRBJ2-1	ASSRSDRGSYNEQF
TRBV4-1	TRBJ1-4	ASSSYPGNEKLF
TRBV5-1	TRBJ2-1	ASSHESNEQF
TRBV20-1	TRBJ2-3	SASWDPTTDTQY
TRBV6-6	TRBJ2-5	ASSYVREETQY
TRBV15	TRBJ2-7	ATSREFREQY
TRBV28	TRBJ2-3	ASSFLVSRNTQY
TRBV18	TRBJ2-7	ASSPRDRGLYEQY
TRBV7-8	TRBJ2-5	ASSWQETQY
TRBV7-2	TRBJ1-6	ASSLGPGISPLH
TRBV3-1	TRBJ1-5	ASSRGTGSGQPQH
TRBV5-1	TRBJ2-1	ASSSDGLAYNEQF
TRBV5-1	TRBJ2-1	ASSLSNTKYNEQF